This TCR beta chain was recorded in a study of T cells expressing NK-cell markers. TCRdb reanalyzed the 5' RACE reads, giving one entry per CDR3 protein sequence and no DNA. Its table records under 200,000 distinct CDR3 sequences. This CDR3 is built from 16 residues. Germline CDR1 reads SGHVS; CDR2 reads FQNEAQ. The specimen was blood T cells: a sorted CD56 or NKG2C T cell subset, CD4+ or CD8+ T cells, or bulk PBMC T cells (not recorded which). The sequence was obtained from a woman between 18 and 75 years old in good health. This chain joins TRBV7-8 and TRBJ1-2; without DNA, the TCRdb call of TRBD1 cannot be checked. CDR3 loop: CASSLAGGQGFYGYTF.